A selection of T cell receptor beta chains follows, all from one sample in a study of blood T cell repertoires in COVID-19. The method was immunoSEQ multiplex PCR; TCRdb's version includes in-frame clones alone and lacks a portion of them. The sample contains approximately 30,000 clones, roughly nine tenths of which appear only once. The specimen was peripheral blood. Source of these receptors: a woman in her 40s with active or convalescent COVID-19. CDR3s include the opening cysteine and the closing phenylalanine or tryptophan. A D gene is named only where the DNA matches it firmly. Some rows have no size entry. The others give once, few or many, or a class for an expanded clone.

>NA|TRBV7-2|NA|TRBJ2-3
CASSEGTLILSDTQYF
TGTGCCAGCAGCGAAGGGACTCTAATTCTATCAGATACGCAGTATTTT
>NA|TRBV6-5|TRBD2|TRBJ2-3
CATGRGSFTDTQYF
TGTGCCACCGGGAGGGGTAGCTTCACAGATACGCAGTATTTT
>NA|TRBV6-6|TRBD2|TRBJ2-7
CASRPGLAEQRGEQYF
TGTGCCAGCAGGCCGGGACTAGCGGAGCAACGGGGAGAGCAGTACTTC
>NA|TRBV11-1|NA|TRBJ2-7
CASSALRDSYEQYF
TGTGCCAGCAGCGCACTCAGGGATTCCTACGAGCAGTACTTC
>NA|TRBV11-2|TRBD2|TRBJ2-5
CASSLSGWRGVQETQYF
TGTGCCAGCAGCTTAAGTGGTTGGCGGGGGGTACAAGAGACCCAGTACTTC
>NA|TRBV9|NA|TRBJ2-1
CASSVAGLPYNEQFF
TGTGCCAGCAGCGTAGCTGGGCTTCCCTACAATGAGCAGTTCTTC
>NA|TRBV12-3/TRBV12-4|NA|TRBJ1-1
CASSFSFSEAFF
TGTGCCAGCAGTTTTTCCTTCTCTGAAGCTTTCTTT
>NA|TRBV27|NA|TRBJ2-1
CASSLSRINEQFF
TGTGCCAGCAGTTTAAGCCGTATCAATGAGCAGTTCTTC
>NA|TRBV18|NA|TRBJ2-7
CASSASVIHEQYF
TGTGCCAGCTCAGCGAGTGTAATCCACGAGCAGTACTTC
>NA|TRBV6-4|NA|TRBJ1-5
CASSTGRNQPQHF
TGTGCCAGCAGTACAGGGCGCAATCAGCCCCAGCATTTT
>NA|TRBV7-2|TRBD2|TRBJ2-5
CASSFAGGQETQYF
TGTGCCAGCAGCTTCGCGGGGGGGCAAGAGACCCAGTACTTC
>NA|TRBV2|TRBD1|TRBJ2-7
CASRSRQGPNYEQYF
TGTGCCAGCAGGAGCCGACAGGGCCCGAACTACGAGCAGTACTTC
>NA|TRBV11-2|NA|TRBJ1-3
CASSFEASGSGNTIYF
TGTGCCAGCAGCTTCGAAGCAAGTGGCTCTGGAAACACCATATATTTT
>NA|TRBV7-6|NA|TRBJ2-3
CASSSYSGDTQYF
TGTGCCAGCAGCTCTTACTCGGGGGATACGCAGTATTTT
>NA|TRBV4-3|NA|TRBJ2-4
CASSQEGPVNNIQYF
TGCGCCAGCAGCCAAGAGGGGCCGGTTAACAACATTCAGTACTTC
>NA|TRBV6-5|TRBD2|TRBJ2-3
CASVPTSGGFYTQYF
TGTGCCAGCGTCCCTACTAGCGGGGGGTTTTATACGCAGTATTTT
>NA|TRBV27|TRBD1|TRBJ2-7
CASSPGQGYEQYF
TGTGCCAGCAGTCCCGGACAGGGTTACGAGCAGTACTTC
>NA|TRBV5-1|TRBD2|TRBJ2-3
CASSSQRGGGTDTQYF
TGCGCCAGCAGCTCTCAGCGGGGGGGCGGCACAGATACGCAGTATTTT
>NA|TRBV2|TRBD2|TRBJ2-2
CASGVRAGLTGELFF
TGTGCCAGCGGGGTAAGAGCGGGACTGACCGGGGAGCTGTTTTTT
>NA|TRBV7-9|TRBD1|TRBJ1-1
CASSSGQTLSTEAFF
TGTGCCAGCAGCTCGGGACAGACCCTGAGCACTGAAGCTTTCTTT
>NA|TRBV6-5|NA|TRBJ1-1
CASSSSGSGEAFF
TGTGCCAGCAGCTCGTCAGGGTCGGGTGAAGCTTTCTTT
>NA|TRBV3-1/TRBV3-2|TRBD2|TRBJ2-3
CASSSEAGGPTDTQYF
TGTGCCAGCAGCTCTGAAGCGGGGGGGCCGACAGATACGCAGTATTTT
>NA|TRBV4-1|TRBD2|TRBJ2-1
CASSQIAGGPWNEQFF
TGCGCCAGCAGCCAGATAGCGGGAGGGCCGTGGAATGAGCAGTTCTTC
>NA|TRBV6-2/TRBV6-3|NA|TRBJ2-5
CASSYSGYGTQETQYF
TGTGCCAGCAGTTACTCGGGCTATGGCACCCAAGAGACCCAGTACTTC
>NA|TRBV6-2/TRBV6-3|NA|TRBJ2-3
CASSPHKRASTDTQYF
TGTGCCAGCAGCCCTCATAAGCGGGCTAGCACAGATACGCAGTATTTT
>few|TRBV11-2|NA|TRBJ1-3
CAVLSGIPGNTIYF
TGTGCCGTCCTCTCAGGGATCCCTGGAAACACCATATATTTT
>NA|TRBV24-1|TRBD1|TRBJ1-2
CATSDRDRTTNYGYTF
TGTGCCACCAGTGATCGGGACAGGACAACTAACTATGGCTACACCTTC
>NA|TRBV7-2|NA|TRBJ1-3
CASSQALTGNTIYF
TGTGCCAGCAGCCAGGCCTTAACTGGAAACACCATATATTTT
>NA|TRBV28|TRBD1|TRBJ1-5
CASSSGGLGNQPQHF
TGTGCCAGCAGTTCAGGGGGTCTGGGCAATCAGCCCCAGCATTTT
>once|TRBV11-3|NA|TRBJ2-5
CASSSRHEGWETQYF
TGTGCCAGCAGCTCCCGGCACGAGGGTTGGGAGACCCAGTACTTC
>NA|TRBV11-2|NA|TRBJ2-5
CASSLVGAAVGTQYF
TGTGCCAGCAGCTTAGTTGGGGCCGCGGTGGGGACCCAGTACTTC
>NA|TRBV18|TRBD2|TRBJ2-3
CASSPRGGDTQYF
TGTGCCAGCTCCCCTCGGGGGGGGGATACGCAGTATTTT
>NA|TRBV5-5|NA|TRBJ1-4
CASSLDPGTNEKLFF
TGTGCCAGCAGCTTGGATCCAGGGACTAATGAAAAACTGTTTTTT
>NA|TRBV28|NA|TRBJ1-1
CASNRRGYNTEAFF
TGTGCCAGCAACCGAAGGGGGTACAACACTGAAGCTTTCTTT
>NA|TRBV2|TRBD1|TRBJ2-3
CASSPDRGLTDTQYF
TGTGCCAGCAGTCCGGACAGGGGGCTGACAGATACGCAGTATTTT
>NA|TRBV19|NA|TRBJ1-1
CATRVRAQMNTEAFF
TGTGCCACCCGGGTGAGGGCCCAAATGAACACTGAAGCTTTCTTT
>NA|TRBV7-6|TRBD1|TRBJ1-1
CASSLEWDRGTEAFF
TGTGCCAGCAGCTTAGAATGGGACAGGGGTACTGAAGCTTTCTTT
>few|TRBV7-3|TRBD2|TRBJ2-3
CASSGSGGTSTDTQYF
TGTGCCAGCAGCGGTAGCGGGGGTACTAGCACAGATACGCAGTATTTT
>NA|TRBV5-1|NA|TRBJ2-5
CASSLASSPGQETQYF
TGCGCCAGCAGCTTGGCCTCTAGCCCGGGCCAAGAGACCCAGTACTTC
>NA|TRBV5-6|NA|TRBJ2-7
CASSGSRVHEQYF
TGTGCCAGCAGCGGCTCTCGGGTACACGAGCAGTACTTC